This TCR beta chain derives from a study of cytomegalovirus exposure and HLA in healthy donors. Study-wide results and limits: Compared with the approximately 700-donor mean, an Asian-associated ancestry cluster reportedly had fewer N-insertions, according to a later analysis.

In the case of this clone: Its antigen is undetermined.

Amplification used 60 Vbeta primers and 13 Jbeta primers. Sequencing used immunoSEQ multiplex PCR; TCRdb keeps in-frame clones, though not all of them. Of more than 95,000 clones listed, roughly four fifths were seen once; the top ten hold around 1.5%. This sequence originates from a woman under 30 in good health and CMV-seronegative. What was sequenced was PBMCs.

CDR3: CSVPQQGSFGYTF. CDR3 bases: TGCAGCGTTCCCCAACAGGGATCGTTTGGCTACACCTTC. The gene calls are TRBV29-1 and TRBJ1-2, with TRBD1 as a possible D gene (6 bases). The germline V gene encodes CDR1 SQVTM and CDR2 ANQGSEA. Between the trimmed V and J ends, which lost 5 bases and 7 bases, there was a span of 17 bases. CDR3 length: 13 amino acids.